A single T cell receptor beta chain is shown here with its context. Its antigen remains unidentified. This sample is part of a study of shared clonotypes between healthy human individuals. For the study at large: Each donor contributed plates that comprised three CD4 naive, three CD4 memory, two CD8 naive and one CD8 memory. Study-level findings and limits: The sharing of roughly 5% of naive CD4 clonotypes was seen across a few donors.

In replicate PCRs of sorted subsets, approximately 200 ng DNA, about 30,000 T cell genomes, was used. TCRdb's copy holds only in-frame clones and misses some; the assay was immunoSEQ multiplex PCR. The sample contains around 1.1 million clones, around 77% of which appear only once. CDR3 length equals 15 residues. Between the trimmed V and J ends, which lost 6 bases and 2 bases, there was a span of 16 bases. Germline V gene lookup returns CDR1 MDHEN and CDR2 SYDVKM. The chain carries TRBV28 and TRBJ2-5; D possibly corresponds to TRBD1 (5 bases). The sequence came from a man younger than 30 in good health. Some clones in this sample may be carry-over from other donors' samples. Sequencing was carried out using memory CD4+ T cells from PBMCs. Subset indicated: CD45RA-negative fraction. The CDR3 here is CASSPLSRVQETQYF. DNA of the CDR3: TGTGCCAGCAGCCCATTAAGCAGGGTTCAAGAGACCCAGTACTTC.